The 21 T cell receptor beta chains below were found in one sample sequenced in a study of cytomegalovirus exposure and HLA in healthy donors. PCR employed 60 Vbeta and 13 Jbeta primers. The assay was immunoSEQ multiplex PCR, and TCRdb's table has in-frame clones only and misses some. This table holds approximately 52,000 clones, about 77% found once. Sequences were obtained from PBMCs. The receptors were gathered from a female donor in good health and CMV-seronegative.

The chain carries TRBV6-5 and TRBJ2-7, with D maybe TRBD2 (7 bases). Trimming left V 10 bases short and J 5 bases short, with 21 bases between. Germline assignment: CDR1 MNHEY and CDR2 SVGAGI. This CDR3 comprises 14 residues. CDR3 sequence reads: CANKQGGSNDEQYF. The CDR3 nucleotides read TGTGCCAACAAACAGGGAGGGTCCAATGACGAGCAGTACTTC.

The V and J genes are TRBV15 and TRBJ2-2, with a possible D match to TRBD2 (5 bases). The CDR3 is 14 amino acids. Germline V gene sequence: CDR1 LNHNV, CDR2 YYDKDF (reference sequence). The V gene lost 7 bases and the J gene lost 6 bases, with 15 bases spanning the gap. The DNA of the CDR3 is TGTGCCACCAAGCCGGGGATCTCGCCCGGGGAGCTGTTTTTT. As protein: CATKPGISPGELFF.

The chain carries TRBV6-1 and TRBJ2-7, with 11 bases identical to TRBD2. This CDR3 contains 15 residues. Trimming at V came to 1 base and at J to 6 bases, leaving 5 bases not matched to a gene. Looked up from germline, CDR1 is MNHNS and CDR2 is SASEGT. The CDR3 sequence: CASSEESSGGIEQYF. Here the CDR3 DNA reads TGTGCCAGCAGTGAAGAGTCTAGCGGGGGGATCGAGCAGTACTTC.

The rearrangement joins TRBV28 to TRBJ2-1, with 10 bases matching TRBD1. CDR1 is MDHEN, CDR2 SYDVKM, per germline. CDR3 length: 17 residues. The V and J ends lost 6 bases and 8 bases, in that order; junction bases with no gene match: 16. CDR3 DNA: TGTGCCAGCAGCCCGGGGTTTTCGGGACAGGGGCGAGATGAGCAGTTCTTC. Translation: CASSPGFSGQGRDEQFF. The variable domain in full, with the rest retrieved from reference TRBV28 and TRBJ2-1, is DVKVTQSSRYLVKRTGEKVFLECVQDMDHENMFWYRQDPGLGLRLIYFSYDVKMKEKGDIPEGYSVSREKKERFSLILESASTNQTSMYLCASSPGFSGQGRDEQFFGPGTRLTVL.

The chain carries TRBV14 and TRBJ2-5, with a weak D call TRBD2 (6 bases). The CDR3 has 17 residues. Trimming took off 4 bases at V and 5 bases at J, with 23 bases between the two ends. CDR1 SGHDN and CDR2 FVKESK come from the germline V gene. CDR3 sequence: CASSRGVLAAPWETQYF. DNA of the CDR3: TGTGCCAGCAGCCGCGGCGTTTTAGCGGCCCCTTGGGAGACCCAGTACTTC.

This sequence joins TRBV9 and TRBJ1-2; a weak D match, TRBD1 (6 bases). The CDR3 is 14 amino acids. Germline CDR1 and CDR2: SGDLS and YYNGEE. V was cut by 4 bases and J by 5 bases, with 15 bases left in between. Here the CDR3 DNA reads TGTGCCAGCAGCCCAATGAATACAGGGTATGGCTACACCTTC. This encodes CASSPMNTGYGYTF.

The genes are TRBV19 and TRBJ2-2, with TRBD1 matching 7 bases. Germline CDR1 LNHDA, CDR2 SQIVND (reference sequence). J lost 6 bases, V lost 6 bases, and 10 bases had no gene match. The CDR3 runs 15 residues. The CDR3 DNA is TGTGCCAGTAGGAAACCGGGACAGACGGCCGGGGAGCTGTTTTTT. This codes for CASRKPGQTAGELFF.

This clone was seen only once. The gene calls are TRBV9 and TRBJ2-5; TRBD2 agrees at 9 bases. The J call could be wrong; TRBJ2-7 is a better fit for the DNA end. The length of the CDR3 is 15 residues. CDR1 and CDR2 from the germline V gene are SGDLS and YYNGEE. The CDR3 here is CASSDGTSSSYEQYF. The CDR3 region has the DNA TGTGCCAGCAGCGACGGGACTAGCAGCTCCTACGAGCAGTACTTC.

This chain links TRBV5-1 with TRBJ2-5, with TRBD2 matching 9 bases. The ends lost 2 bases at V and 2 bases at J; junction bases unmatched: 1. Per germline, CDR1 SGHRS and CDR2 YFSETQ. This CDR3 is built from 14 residues. Here the CDR3 DNA reads TGCGCCAGCAGCTTCACTAGCGGGCAAGAGACCCAGTACTTC. Its translation is CASSFTSGQETQYF.

The chain employs TRBV7-9 and TRBJ1-4; 7 nucleotides align to TRBD1. The CDR3 has 15 amino acids. The trim removed 1 base at V and 10 bases at J, leaving 9 bases unmatched. Germline CDR1 SEHNR, CDR2 FQNEAQ (reference sequence). The DNA of the CDR3 is TGTGCCAGCAGCTTAGATGACAGGGTAATGGGAAAACTGTTTTTT. Translated, it gives CASSLDDRVMGKLFF. The whole variable domain, filled in from reference TRBV7-9 and TRBJ1-4, reads DTGVSQNPRHKITKRGQNVTFRCDPISEHNRLYWYRQTLGQGPEFLTYFQNEAQLEKSRLLSDRFSAERPKGSFSTLEIQRTEQGDSAMYLCASSLDDRVMGKLFFGSGTQLSVL.

The rearrangement uses TRBV9 and TRBJ2-1, with 7 nucleotides matching TRBD2. The V segment lost 0 bases and the J segment 8 bases; nucleotides outside the gene matches: 11. The length of the CDR3 is 16 residues. In germline, CDR1 is SGDLS, CDR2 YYNGEE. The CDR3 bases are TGTGCCAGCAGCGTAGACCGGGAGGCGCTCTTGGATGAGCAGTTCTTC. This translates into CASSVDREALLDEQFF. Drawing the rest from reference TRBV9 and TRBJ2-1, the complete variable domain is DSGVTQTPKHLITATGQRVTLRCSPRSGDLSVYWYQQSLDQGLQFLIQYYNGEERAKGNILERFSAQQFPDLHSELNLSSLELGDSALYFCASSVDREALLDEQFFGPGTRLTVL.

The J gene is TRBJ2-7, the V gene TRBV7-2, with 7 bases identical to TRBD1. Per germline, CDR1 SGHTA and CDR2 FQGNSA. Trimming cost V 3 bases and J 4 bases; bases outside gene matches: 6. There are 14 residues in the CDR3. Here the CDR3 DNA reads TGTGCCAGCAGCTTGGGGGACAGCCTATACGAGCAGTACTTC. Its protein product is CASSLGDSLYEQYF.

The chain employs TRBV28 and TRBJ1-5; 9 bases agree with TRBD1. V lost 5 bases, J lost 1 base, and 12 bases stayed unmatched. Per the germline V gene, CDR1 is MDHEN and CDR2 is SYDVKM. This CDR3 contains 18 residues. The CDR3: CASSKLPTGGESNQPQHF. The CDR3 DNA reads TGTGCCAGCAGTAAACTCCCGACAGGGGGGGAGAGCAATCAGCCCCAGCATTTT.

J is TRBJ1-1 and V is TRBV7-8; weak D call: TRBD1 (6 bases). The CDR3 totals 14 residues. V was shortened by 5 bases and J by 0 bases, with 10 bases between the two germline ends. Germline CDR1 is SGHVS and CDR2 is FQNEAQ. Written as DNA, the CDR3 is TGTGCCAGCAGCCTGCAGGGGATGAACACTGAAGCTTTCTTT. This gives the protein CASSLQGMNTEAFF.

The chain combines TRBV18 with TRBJ1-2; 7 nucleotides align to TRBD1. Germline V gene data show CDR1 as KGHSH and CDR2 as LQKENI. V dropped 3 bases and J dropped 1; count of bases not matched to a gene: 5. This CDR3 region has 15 residues. The CDR3 reads CASSPSTGLNYGYTF. For the CDR3, the DNA is TGTGCCAGCTCACCCTCGACAGGGCTTAACTATGGCTACACCTTC.

The V call is TRBV6-1, the J call TRBJ2-5, with TRBD2 as a possible D gene (5 bases). The J call may be mistaken, given a closer DNA end match to TRBJ2-7. Germline assignment: CDR1 MNHNS and CDR2 SASEGT. The CDR3 is 12 amino acids. CDR3 in DNA: TGTGCCAGCAGTGAAACGGGGTACGAGCAGTACTTC. It yields the protein CASSETGYEQYF.

J is TRBJ2-1 and V is TRBV5-8; D is possibly TRBD2 (6 bases). Trimming removed 0 bases from V and 2 bases from J, with 15 bases in between. The CDR3 spans 17 residues. Germline V lookup: CDR1 SGHTS, CDR2 YDEGEE. CDR3 amino acids: CASSLALAVDAYNEQFF. CDR3 nucleotide sequence: TGTGCCAGCAGCTTGGCCTTAGCGGTAGACGCCTACAATGAGCAGTTCTTC.

The chain is built from TRBV7-3 and TRBJ2-5; 11 positions match TRBD2. The CDR3 extends over 15 amino acids. Germline CDR1 reads SGHTA; CDR2 reads FQGTGA. The V gene end was trimmed by 5 bases and the J gene end by 5 bases; junction bases not matched to a gene: 7. DNA for the CDR3: TGTGCCAGCAGCCACCCTAGCGGGGGGAGTGAGACCCAGTACTTC. Amino acids: CASSHPSGGSETQYF.

The chain links TRBV2 to TRBJ1-4; a possible D gene is TRBD1 (6 bases). Germline V lookup: CDR1 SNHLY, CDR2 FYNNEI. The CDR3 loop spans 15 amino acids. V lost 9 bases, J lost 7 bases, and 21 bases lay in between. The CDR3 region is CASVESGARSEKLFF. CDR3 coding DNA: TGTGCCAGTGTCGAGTCAGGGGCCAGGAGTGAAAAACTGTTTTTT.

The rearrangement uses TRBV28 and TRBJ2-7; 13 bases match TRBD2. Per germline, CDR1 MDHEN and CDR2 SYDVKM. There are 15 residues in the CDR3. The ends lost 5 bases at V and 4 bases at J; junction bases unmatched: 5. The CDR3 loop is CASSALAGGGYEQYF. DNA for the CDR3: TGTGCCAGCAGTGCACTAGCGGGAGGGGGATACGAGCAGTACTTC.

This chain uses TRBV2 with TRBJ1-1; weak D call: TRBD1 (5 bases). The germline V gene has CDR1 SNHLY and CDR2 FYNNEI. Trimming took off 10 bases at V and 1 base at J, with 10 bases between the two ends. The CDR3 spans 12 residues. CDR3 loop: CATRQWNTEAFF. The CDR3 DNA reads TGTGCCACTAGACAGTGGAACACTGAAGCTTTCTTT.